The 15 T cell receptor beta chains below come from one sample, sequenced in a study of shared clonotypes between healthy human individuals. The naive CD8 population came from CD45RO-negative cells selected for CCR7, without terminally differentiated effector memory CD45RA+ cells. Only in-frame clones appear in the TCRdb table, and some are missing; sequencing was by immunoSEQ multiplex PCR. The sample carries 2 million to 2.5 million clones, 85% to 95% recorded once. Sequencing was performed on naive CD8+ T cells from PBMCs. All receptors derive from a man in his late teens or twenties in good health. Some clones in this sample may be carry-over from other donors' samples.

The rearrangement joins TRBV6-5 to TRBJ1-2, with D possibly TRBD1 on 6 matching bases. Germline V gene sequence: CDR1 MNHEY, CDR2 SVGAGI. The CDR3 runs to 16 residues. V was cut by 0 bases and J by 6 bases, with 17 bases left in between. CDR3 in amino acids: CASSYSRDNPFNGYTF. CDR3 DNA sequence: TGTGCCAGCAGTTACTCCCGGGACAATCCATTTAATGGCTACACCTTC.

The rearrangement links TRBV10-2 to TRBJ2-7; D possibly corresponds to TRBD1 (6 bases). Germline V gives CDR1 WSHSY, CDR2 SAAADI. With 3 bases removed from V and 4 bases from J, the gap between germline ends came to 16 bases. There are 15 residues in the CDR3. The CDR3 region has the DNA TGCGCCAGCAGTGAAAACAGGGCCTCCCGATACGAGCAGTACTTC. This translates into CASSENRASRYEQYF.

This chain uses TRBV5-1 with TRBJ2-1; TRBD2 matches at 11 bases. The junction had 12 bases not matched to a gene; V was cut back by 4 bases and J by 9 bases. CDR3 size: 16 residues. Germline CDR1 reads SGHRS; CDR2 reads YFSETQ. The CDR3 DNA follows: TGCGCCAGCAGCACCTCTAGCGGGAGGAGGCAAGGTGAGCAGTTCTTC. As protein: CASSTSSGRRQGEQFF.

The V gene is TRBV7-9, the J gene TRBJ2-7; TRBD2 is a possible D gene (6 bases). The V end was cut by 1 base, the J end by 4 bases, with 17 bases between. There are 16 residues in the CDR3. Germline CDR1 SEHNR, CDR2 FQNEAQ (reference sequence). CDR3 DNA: TGTGCCAGCAGCTTAGGTTCCCCTGGACTATATTACGAGCAGTACTTC. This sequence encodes CASSLGSPGLYYEQYF. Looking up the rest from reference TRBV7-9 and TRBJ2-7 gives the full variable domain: DTGVSQNPRHKITKRGQNVTFRCDPISEHNRLYWYRQTLGQGPEFLTYFQNEAQLEKSRLLSDRFSAERPKGSFSTLEIQRTEQGDSAMYLCASSLGSPGLYYEQYFGPGTRLTVT.

The CDR3 DNA reads TGTGCCAGCAGCTATGGACCGGCAATTATTTATAGCAATCAGCCCCAGCATTTT. Protein: CASSYGPAIIYSNQPQHF. The genes are TRBV5-5 and TRBJ1-5; D remains ambiguous. This CDR3 spans 18 amino acids. V dropped 3 bases and J dropped 0 bases, with 19 bases sitting between them. CDR1 and CDR2 from the germline V gene are SGHKS and YYEKEE (reference sequence).

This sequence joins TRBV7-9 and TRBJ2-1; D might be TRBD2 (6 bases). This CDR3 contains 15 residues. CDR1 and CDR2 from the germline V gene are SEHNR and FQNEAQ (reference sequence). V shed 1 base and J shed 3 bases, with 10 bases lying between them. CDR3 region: CASSLGGGIYNEQFF. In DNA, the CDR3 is TGTGCCAGCAGCTTAGGGGGAGGAATCTACAATGAGCAGTTCTTC.

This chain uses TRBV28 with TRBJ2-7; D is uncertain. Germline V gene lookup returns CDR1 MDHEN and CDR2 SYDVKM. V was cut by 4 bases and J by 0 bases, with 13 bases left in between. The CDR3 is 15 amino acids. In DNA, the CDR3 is TGTGCCAGCAGTTCGGACGGAGCGATCTCCTACGAGCAGTACTTC. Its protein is CASSSDGAISYEQYF. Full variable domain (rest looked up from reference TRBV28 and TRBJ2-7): DVKVTQSSRYLVKRTGEKVFLECVQDMDHENMFWYRQDPGLGLRLIYFSYDVKMKEKGDIPEGYSVSREKKERFSLILESASTNQTSMYLCASSSDGAISYEQYFGPGTRLTVT.

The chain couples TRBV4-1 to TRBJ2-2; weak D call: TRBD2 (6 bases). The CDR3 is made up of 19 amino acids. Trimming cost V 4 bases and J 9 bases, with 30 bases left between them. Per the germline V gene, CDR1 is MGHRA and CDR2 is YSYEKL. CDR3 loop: CASSRYRMAWTEEGRELFF. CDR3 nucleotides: TGCGCCAGCAGCCGGTATAGGATGGCCTGGACCGAGGAGGGCCGGGAGCTGTTTTTT.

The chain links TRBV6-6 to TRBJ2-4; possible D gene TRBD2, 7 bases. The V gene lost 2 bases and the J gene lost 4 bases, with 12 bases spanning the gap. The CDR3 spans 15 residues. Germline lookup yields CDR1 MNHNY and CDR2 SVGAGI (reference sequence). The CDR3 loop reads CASSYVGGQKNIQYF. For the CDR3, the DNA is TGTGCCAGCAGTTACGTCGGGGGGCAAAAAAACATTCAGTACTTC.

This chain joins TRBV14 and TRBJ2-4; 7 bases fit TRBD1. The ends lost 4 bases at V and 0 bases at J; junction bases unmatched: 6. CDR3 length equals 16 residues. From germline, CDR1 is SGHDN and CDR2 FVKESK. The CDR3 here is CASSRGTVLAKNIQYF. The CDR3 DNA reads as TGTGCCAGCAGCCGAGGGACAGTACTAGCCAAAAACATTCAGTACTTC. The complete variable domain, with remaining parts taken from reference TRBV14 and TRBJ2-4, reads EAGVTQFPSHSVIEKGQTVTLRCDPISGHDNLYWYRRVMGKEIKFLLHFVKESKQDESGMPNNRFLAERTGGTYSTLKVQPAELEDSGVYFCASSRGTVLAKNIQYFGAGTRLSVL.

The CDR3 nucleotides are TGTGCCTGGAGTGTTGCCCCCGAGCAGTACTTC. It yields the protein CAWSVAPEQYF. The V and J genes are TRBV30 and TRBJ2-7; D not resolved. This CDR3 has 11 residues. The V gene's germline CDR1 is GTSNPN and CDR2 SVGIG (reference sequence). Trimming removed 0 bases at V and 6 bases at J, with 6 bases between.

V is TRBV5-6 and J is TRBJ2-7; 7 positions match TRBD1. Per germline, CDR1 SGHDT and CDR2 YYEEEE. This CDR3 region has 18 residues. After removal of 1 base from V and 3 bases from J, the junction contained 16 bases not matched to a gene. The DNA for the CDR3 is TGTGCCAGCAGCTTGTGGGGACAGTTGAGAACTCTAAGCTACGAGCAGTACTTC. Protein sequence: CASSLWGQLRTLSYEQYF.

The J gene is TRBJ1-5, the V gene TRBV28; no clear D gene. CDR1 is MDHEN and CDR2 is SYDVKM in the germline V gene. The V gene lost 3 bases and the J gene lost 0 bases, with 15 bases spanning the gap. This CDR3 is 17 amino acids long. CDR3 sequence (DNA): TGTGCCAGCAGTTTCGGCACACGCCTTTATAGCAATCAGCCCCAGCATTTT. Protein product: CASSFGTRLYSNQPQHF.

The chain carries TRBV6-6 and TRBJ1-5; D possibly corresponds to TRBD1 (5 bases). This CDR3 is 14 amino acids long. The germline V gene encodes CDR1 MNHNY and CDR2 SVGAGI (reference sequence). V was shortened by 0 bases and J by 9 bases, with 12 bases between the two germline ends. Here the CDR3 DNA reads TGTGCCAGCAGTTACTCTAGGGGACTTCCGCCCCAGCATTTT. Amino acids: CASSYSRGLPPQHF.

The DNA of the CDR3 is TGTGCCAGCAAACAGAAGCACTACGAGCAGTACTTC. Its translation is CASKQKHYEQYF. The chain carries TRBV2 and TRBJ2-7; D uncertain. CDR3 length: 12 amino acids. V shed 7 bases and J shed 3 bases, with 10 bases lying between them. Germline CDR1 and CDR2: SNHLY and FYNNEI. Full variable domain (outside the CDR3, taken from reference TRBV2 and TRBJ2-7): EPEVTQTPSHQVTQMGQEVILRCVPISNHLYFYWYRQILGQKVEFLVSFYNNEISEKSEIFDDQFSVERPDGSNFTLKIRSTKLEDSAMYFCASKQKHYEQYFGPGTRLTVT.